The 18 T cell receptor beta chains listed next were all sequenced from one sample in a study of T cells in Graves' hyperthyroidism and ophthalmopathy (dated by TCRdb to 2018 to 2020). The library relied on multiplex PCR. TCRdb names Illumina HiSeq 2000 as the instrument used. The TCR beta CDR3 regions were amplified from RNA transcripts. The TCR CDR3 was subjected to a first round of RT-PCR using the HTBI primer set and the Qiagen OneStep RT-PCR kit. TCRdb applied fastp at Q25 and MiXCR to the public reads, then kept only in-frame beta chains. Merged by CDR3 protein, the rows form single entries marked with the most common genes and DNA. The sample has fewer than 200,000 distinct CDR3 sequences on record, about 9% of them singletons. Of the sample, approximately 20% falls within the top ten clones. Source material: blood. The receptors derive from a woman younger than 35 with Graves' hyperthyroidism that later progressed to Graves' ophthalmopathy.

This clonotype was detected many times. V is TRBV28 and J is TRBJ2-5, with D maybe TRBD1 (5 bases). CDR1 MDHEN and CDR2 SYDVKM come from the germline V gene. The V end was cut by 6 bases, the J end by 2 bases, with 16 bases between. The CDR3 runs to 15 residues. The DNA for the CDR3 is TGTGCCAGCAGCACCGTGGGCAGGGCACAAGAGACCCAGTACTTC. This sequence encodes CASSTVGRAQETQYF. The full variable domain, completed using reference TRBV28 and TRBJ2-5, is DVKVTQSSRYLVKRTGEKVFLECVQDMDHENMFWYRQDPGLGLRLIYFSYDVKMKEKGDIPEGYSVSREKKERFSLILESASTNQTSMYLCASSTVGRAQETQYFGPGTRLLVL.

This clonotype occurred many times. The J gene is TRBJ1-1, the V gene TRBV20-1; D possibly corresponds to TRBD1 (6 bases). Germline CDR1 and CDR2: DFQATT and SNEGSKA (reference sequence). Trimming removed 0 bases at V and 6 bases at J, with 14 bases between. The CDR3 has 14 amino acids. The CDR3 loop is CSARDQSGASEAFF. Written as DNA, the CDR3 is TGCAGTGCTAGAGATCAATCGGGGGCGTCTGAAGCTTTCTTT.

This clonotype was recorded many times. The V and J genes are TRBV7-9 and TRBJ2-7, with D tentatively TRBD1 (5 bases). Trimming took 3 bases from V and 3 from J, leaving 15 bases between them. The CDR3 contains 15 residues. Germline CDR1 is SEHNR and CDR2 is FQNEAQ (reference sequence). The CDR3 loop is CASSFKGFGDYEQYF. CDR3 DNA: TGTGCCAGCAGCTTTAAGGGGTTTGGTGACTACGAGCAGTACTTC. The variable domain in full, completed from reference TRBV7-9 and TRBJ2-7, reads DTGVSQNPRHKITKRGQNVTFRCDPISEHNRLYWYRQTLGQGPEFLTYFQNEAQLEKSRLLSDRFSAERPKGSFSTLEIQRTEQGDSAMYLCASSFKGFGDYEQYFGPGTRLTVT.

There are many counts of this clonotype. The V call is TRBV28, the J call TRBJ2-5, with 13 bases matching TRBD2. This CDR3 is built from 16 residues. V was clipped by 6 bases and J by 5 bases; unmatched bases: 9. CDR1 MDHEN and CDR2 SYDVKM come from the germline V gene. The CDR3 region has the DNA TGTGCCAGCAGCTTGGGACTAGCGGGGTTTTGGGAGACCCAGTACTTC. Its protein product is CASSLGLAGFWETQYF.

This clonotype was seen at least ten times. This chain links TRBV20-1 with TRBJ1-5; D unclear. The CDR3 is 12 amino acids. From germline, CDR1 is DFQATT and CDR2 SNEGSKA (reference sequence). V lost 5 bases, J lost 2 bases, and 7 bases lay in between. The CDR3 spells CSARQGNQPQHF. CDR3 sequence (DNA): TGCAGTGCTCGGCAGGGCAATCAGCCCCAGCATTTT.

This clonotype was seen repeatedly, ten times or more. The chain carries TRBV7-9 and TRBJ1-1; D gene uncertain. This CDR3 contains 14 residues. Between the trimmed V and J ends, which lost 2 bases and 3 bases, there was a span of 10 bases. CDR1 and CDR2 (germline): SEHNR, FQNEAQ (reference sequence). The CDR3 DNA is TGTGCCAGCAGCTTACAGAGGTTGGACACTGAAGCTTTCTTT. Its protein product is CASSLQRLDTEAFF.

This clonotype was observed many times. The genes are TRBV29-1 and TRBJ1-4; D is unresolved. Trimming removed 2 bases at V and 2 bases at J, with 9 bases between. Germline V lookup: CDR1 SQVTM, CDR2 ANQGSEA. The CDR3 spans 14 residues. CDR3 protein: CSVEYGDTNEKLFF. The CDR3, as DNA: TGCAGCGTTGAATACGGGGATACTAATGAAAAACTGTTTTTT.

CDR3 amino acids: CASSLGLGTGEDSPLHF. The CDR3 DNA reads TGTGCCAGCAGTTTAGGCCTCGGGACAGGGGAGGATTCACCCCTCCACTTT. The chain carries TRBV28 and TRBJ1-6; 10 nucleotides line up with TRBD1. V lost 2 bases, J lost 8 bases, and 9 bases stayed unmatched. Germline-derived CDR1 and CDR2 are MDHEN and SYDVKM. The CDR3 runs to 17 residues.

This clonotype has at least ten counts. The V call is TRBV15, the J call TRBJ2-3, with TRBD2 identical over 8 bases. CDR3 length equals 16 residues. V was clipped by 3 bases and J by 1 base; unmatched bases: 6. The germline V gene encodes CDR1 LNHNV and CDR2 YYDKDF (reference sequence). CDR3 region: CATSRSSGGRTDTQYF. The CDR3 coding sequence is TGTGCCACCAGCAGGTCGAGCGGGGGACGCACAGATACGCAGTATTTT.

This clonotype appeared many times. One end of the junction varies from germline; a read error may be responsible. This chain uses TRBV19 with TRBJ1-2, with 7 bases fitting TRBD1. Looked up from germline, CDR1 is LNHDA and CDR2 is SQIVND (reference sequence). The CDR3 length is 13 residues. The DNA for the CDR3 is TGTGCCAGCAGTAGGGACAGTAACTATGGCTACACCTTC. It encodes CASSRDSNYGYTF.

This clonotype was seen ten or more times. CDR3 amino acids: CASSSGRQRGTEAFF. The CDR3 nucleotides are TGCGCCAGCAGCTCAGGACGTCAGCGGGGCACTGAAGCTTTCTTT. This chain connects TRBV5-1 to TRBJ1-1; D uncertain. The CDR3 consists of 15 residues. Germline V gives CDR1 SGHRS, CDR2 YFSETQ. V lost 3 bases and J lost 4, with 16 bases in between.

This clonotype was counted ten times or more. This rearrangement joins TRBV2 to TRBJ1-5; possibly TRBD1 for D (5 bases). CDR3 length: 15 amino acids. Germline CDR1 reads SNHLY; CDR2 reads FYNNEI. The V gene lost 3 bases and the J gene lost 4 bases, with 13 bases spanning the gap. The chain's CDR3 is CASSDGAGSNQPQHF. Here the CDR3 DNA reads TGTGCCAGCAGTGACGGGGCAGGGTCGAATCAGCCCCAGCATTTT.

This clonotype was seen many times. The chain recombines TRBV27 with TRBJ2-4; possibly TRBD2 for D (5 bases). CDR1 is MNHEY, CDR2 SMNVEV, per germline (reference sequence). The CDR3 is 14 amino acids. The V end lost 4 bases, the J end lost 7 bases, and 14 bases lay between the germline ends. CDR3 in amino acids: CASSWGAEVNIQYF. The CDR3 region has the DNA TGTGCCAGCAGTTGGGGAGCCGAGGTGAACATTCAGTACTTC.

The chain combines TRBV6-2 or TRBV6-3 with TRBJ1-2; 8 bases line up with TRBD1. Per germline, CDR1 MNHEY and CDR2 SVGEGT. After removal of 8 bases from V and 4 bases from J, the junction contained 9 bases not matched to a gene. The length of the CDR3 is 14 residues. CDR3 in amino acids: CASGYWDRTYGYTF. The CDR3 DNA is TGTGCCAGCGGATACTGGGACAGGACCTATGGCTACACCTTC.

This clonotype came up a few times. V is TRBV19 and J is TRBJ2-5; D is undetermined. CDR3 length: 14 amino acids. Germline V gives CDR1 LNHDA, CDR2 SQIVND (reference sequence). Trimming took 8 bases from V and 4 from J, leaving 17 bases between them. CDR3 loop: CASSPTDLGETQYF. The CDR3 coding sequence is TGTGCCAGTTCGCCTACAGATCTCGGAGAGACCCAGTACTTC.

This clonotype showed up many times. This sequence joins TRBV7-9 and TRBJ1-1; D is uncertain. V was shortened by 5 bases and J by 1 base, with 11 bases between the two germline ends. The CDR3 loop spans 14 amino acids. Germline V gives CDR1 SEHNR, CDR2 FQNEAQ (reference sequence). In DNA, the CDR3 is TGTGCCAGCAGCCCGGGCAGGCGGAACACTGAAGCTTTCTTT. This translates into CASSPGRRNTEAFF.

Many counts were recorded for this clonotype. This rearrangement joins TRBV10-3 to TRBJ1-5, with 7 bases lining up with TRBD1. Trimming at V came to 7 bases and at J to 5 bases, leaving 5 bases not matched to a gene. CDR1 ENHRY and CDR2 SYGVKD come from the germline V gene. The CDR3 is 13 residues long. In nucleotides, the CDR3 is TGTGCCATCACCCGGGACAGATATCAGCCCCAGCATTTT. Its translation is CAITRDRYQPQHF.

There are many counts of this clonotype. This rearrangement joins TRBV27 to TRBJ2-2, with TRBD2 matching over 11 bases. CDR1 and CDR2 (germline): MNHEY, SMNVEV (reference sequence). Losses at the gene ends were 5 bases for V and 5 bases for J; bases not matched to a gene: 7. This CDR3 is 16 amino acids long. This CDR3 is CASSKLAGVSTGELFF. CDR3 coding DNA: TGTGCCAGCAGTAAACTAGCGGGAGTGTCTACCGGGGAGCTGTTTTTT.